The clone carrying this T cell receptor (beta chain) was counted between two and nine times. The method was immunoSEQ multiplex PCR; TCRdb's version includes in-frame clones alone and lacks a portion of them. The sample has roughly 18,000 clones; more than 75% are singletons. This specimen comes from a study of control samples from healthy donors and cancer patients. Input material: PBMCs. This receptor was identified in a woman aged 60-70 years with head and neck cancer.

In DNA, the CDR3 is TGTGCCAGTAGGTCCGGGACAGGGGGTTTGGACATTCAGTACTTC. Translated: CASRSGTGGLDIQYF. The V call is TRBV19, the J call TRBJ2-4; TRBD1 matches at 11 bases. V shed 6 bases, J shed 8 bases, and the junction held 9 bases outside the gene matches. Germline-derived CDR1 and CDR2 are LNHDA and SQIVND (reference sequence). The CDR3 has 15 amino acids. Filled out from reference TRBV19 and TRBJ2-4, the complete variable domain reads DGGITQSPKYLFRKEGQNVTLSCEQNLNHDAMYWYRQDPGQGLRLIYYSQIVNDFQKGDIAEGYSVSREKKESFPLTVTSAQKNPTAFYLCASRSGTGGLDIQYFGAGTRLSVL.